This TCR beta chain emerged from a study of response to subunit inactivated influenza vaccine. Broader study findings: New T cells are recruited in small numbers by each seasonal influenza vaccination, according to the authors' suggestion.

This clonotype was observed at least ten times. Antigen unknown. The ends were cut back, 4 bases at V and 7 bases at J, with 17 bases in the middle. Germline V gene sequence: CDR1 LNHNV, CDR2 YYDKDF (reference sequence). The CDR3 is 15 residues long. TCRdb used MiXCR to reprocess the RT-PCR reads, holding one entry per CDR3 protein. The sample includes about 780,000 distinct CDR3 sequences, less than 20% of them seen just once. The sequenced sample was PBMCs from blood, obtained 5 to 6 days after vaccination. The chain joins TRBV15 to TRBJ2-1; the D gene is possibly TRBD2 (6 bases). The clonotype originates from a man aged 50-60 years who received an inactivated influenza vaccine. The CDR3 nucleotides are TGTGCCACCAGCACCAGGACTACCCTCTCGAATGAGCAGTTCTTC. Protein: CATSTRTTLSNEQFF. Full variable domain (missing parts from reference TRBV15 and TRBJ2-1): DAMVIQNPRYQVTQFGKPVTLSCSQTLNHNVMYWYQQKSSQAPKLLFHYYDKDFNNEADTPDNFQSRRPNTSFCFLDIRSPGLGDTAMYLCATSTRTTLSNEQFFGPGTRLTVL.